These 11 T cell receptor beta chains were sequenced from one sample in a study of blood T cell repertoires in COVID-19. The data were produced by immunoSEQ multiplex PCR, yet TCRdb's version contains in-frame clones alone and is incomplete. The data contain about 190,000 clones, around 80% of them singletons. The sample comprised peripheral blood. These receptors were collected from a woman of 80 years or more with active or convalescent COVID-19.

The gene calls are TRBV6-2 or TRBV6-3 and TRBJ1-2; 9 nucleotides match TRBD1. There are 14 residues in the CDR3. Germline trimming cut 6 bases from V and 4 bases from J; bases unmatched to any gene: 6. Germline V lookup: CDR1 MNHEY, CDR2 SVGEGT. CDR3 residues: CASSQPGQGYGYTF. CDR3 DNA sequence: TGTGCCAGCAGCCAACCGGGACAGGGCTATGGCTACACCTTC.

The rearrangement uses TRBV5-1 and TRBJ1-2; TRBD1 matches at 7 bases. After removal of 3 bases from V and 0 bases from J, the junction contained 5 bases not matched to a gene. The germline CDR1 and CDR2 sequences are SGHRS and YFSETQ. This CDR3 spans 15 amino acids. CDR3: CASSSRGRANYGYTF. The CDR3 bases are TGCGCCAGCAGCTCGAGGGGGCGCGCTAACTATGGCTACACCTTC. Supplemented by reference TRBV5-1 and TRBJ1-2, the full variable domain reads KAGVTQTPRYLIKTRGQQVTLSCSPISGHRSVSWYQQTPGQGLQFLFEYFSETQRNKGNFPGRFSGRQFSNSRSEMNVSTLELGDSALYLCASSSRGRANYGYTFGSGTRLTVV.

This clone was detected only a few times. The sample contains more than one DNA sequence encoding this CDR3. The chain joins TRBV5-1 to TRBJ2-7; D is possibly TRBD1 (5 bases). The ends were cut back, 0 bases at V and 1 base at J, with 11 bases in the middle. The CDR3 runs 15 residues. The V gene's germline CDR1 is SGHRS and CDR2 YFSETQ. The DNA for the CDR3 is TGCGCCAGCAGCTTGGGGCAGGGAAGGTCCTACGAGCAGTACTTC. Encoded protein: CASSLGQGRSYEQYF.

This sequence joins TRBV7-2 and TRBJ1-1, with D perhaps TRBD1 (6 bases). V dropped 5 bases and J dropped 9 bases, with 16 bases sitting between them. This CDR3 comprises 13 residues. CDR1 and CDR2 (germline): SGHTA, FQGNSA. This chain's CDR3 is CASSPNGGAQAFF. DNA of the CDR3: TGTGCCAGCAGCCCAAATGGGGGGGCACAAGCTTTCTTT.

The rearrangement uses TRBV18 and TRBJ1-3; 8 bases map to TRBD1. The V segment lost 5 bases and the J segment 2 bases; nucleotides outside the gene matches: 11. Germline loops: CDR1 KGHSH, CDR2 LQKENI. The CDR3 length is 17 residues. CDR3 coding DNA: TGTGCCAGCTCATCACAAGGACAGGGACTTGCTGGAAACACCATATATTTT. It codes for CASSSQGQGLAGNTIYF.

CDR3 in DNA: TGTGCCAGCAGTTTAGGAGGGGGAGGGGGCAATCAGCCCCAGCATTTT. Its translation is CASSLGGGGGNQPQHF. J is TRBJ1-5 and V is TRBV28; a weak D match, TRBD1 (6 bases). Germline V gene lookup returns CDR1 MDHEN and CDR2 SYDVKM. CDR3 size: 16 residues. Trimming cost V 2 bases and J 2 bases, with 13 bases left between them. The whole variable domain, remainder taken from reference TRBV28 and TRBJ1-5, is DVKVTQSSRYLVKRTGEKVFLECVQDMDHENMFWYRQDPGLGLRLIYFSYDVKMKEKGDIPEGYSVSREKKERFSLILESASTNQTSMYLCASSLGGGGGNQPQHFGDGTRLSIL.

The chain's CDR3 is CASSARTSGGTQYF. The CDR3 coding sequence is TGTGCCAGCAGCGCTAGGACTAGCGGGGGGACCCAGTACTTC. The V and J genes are TRBV9 and TRBJ2-5; TRBD2 matches 13 bases. The germline V gene encodes CDR1 SGDLS and CDR2 YYNGEE. V was clipped by 3 bases and J by 7 bases; unmatched bases: 3. This CDR3 spans 14 amino acids.

The J gene is TRBJ1-2, the V gene TRBV6-1; 10 bases map to TRBD1. The CDR3 extends over 15 amino acids. The ends lost 0 bases at V and 6 bases at J; junction bases unmatched: 4. Per the germline V gene, CDR1 is MNHNS and CDR2 is SASEGT. CDR3 loop: CASSEAKGTGDGYTF. CDR3 sequence (DNA): TGTGCCAGCAGTGAAGCCAAGGGGACAGGGGATGGCTACACCTTC.

The gene calls are TRBV7-9 and TRBJ1-6; TRBD1 might be the D (6 bases). Germline V gene data show CDR1 as SEHNR and CDR2 as FQNEAQ (reference sequence). The CDR3 is 15 amino acids. V lost 1 base to trimming and J lost 10 bases, with 14 bases between them. For the CDR3, the DNA is TGTGCCAGCAGCTTAGAGGCAGGGGTCGGGTCACCCCTCCACTTT. Amino acid sequence: CASSLEAGVGSPLHF.

The J gene is TRBJ1-2, the V gene TRBV19; 9 nucleotides align to TRBD1. The CDR3 runs to 15 residues. CDR1 is LNHDA and CDR2 is SQIVND in the germline V gene (reference sequence). V gave up 9 bases and J gave up 4 bases; unmatched junction bases: 12. The CDR3 DNA is TGTGCCAGCGAAGGACGACCGGGACAGGGCTATGGCTACACCTTC. Protein: CASEGRPGQGYGYTF. Using reference TRBV19 and TRBJ1-2 for the parts outside the CDR3, the full variable domain is DGGITQSPKYLFRKEGQNVTLSCEQNLNHDAMYWYRQDPGQGLRLIYYSQIVNDFQKGDIAEGYSVSREKKESFPLTVTSAQKNPTAFYLCASEGRPGQGYGYTFGSGTRLTVV.

This chain links TRBV28 with TRBJ1-1, with D possibly being TRBD1 (6 bases). The germline gives CDR1 MDHEN, CDR2 SYDVKM. The length of the CDR3 is 13 residues. Deletions cut 6 bases from V and 0 bases from J, with 8 bases between. The CDR3 protein is CASRWGLNTEAFF. The CDR3 region has the DNA TGTGCCAGCAGGTGGGGGCTGAACACTGAAGCTTTCTTT.